This T cell receptor beta chain is drawn from a study of regulatory T cells in long-lasting Graves disease. Study-level points and caveats: Lower TCR diversity characterized persistent Graves' patients relative to newly diagnosed patients.

Described time point: persistent/refractory GD, antithyroid drugs over 5 years with positive TRAb. RNA extracted from PBMCs served as the sequencing template. There are many counts of this clonotype. Its antigen is undetermined. This CDR3 has 14 amino acids. V was pared by 6 bases and J by 6 bases, with 8 bases of the junction left unmatched. CDR1 is MDHEN, CDR2 SYDVKM, per germline. To make TCR beta libraries, researchers used iRepertoire HTBI primers and Arm-PCR of CDR3 regions. In the original analysis: Identification of gene segments yielded approximately 62 TRBV and about 14 TRBJ across samples. TCRdb reprocessed the multiplex PCR reads via MiXCR and lists one record per CDR3 protein. The V and J calls come from TCRdb's annotation, not from the publication. Of about 660,000 distinct CDR3 sequences in the sample, around 30% were seen once.

This TCR came from a female donor with Graves disease. This rearrangement joins TRBV28 to TRBJ2-7; 10 bases are a match to TRBD1. Sequences were derived from peripheral blood mononuclear cells (PBMCs), sampled when the disease was refractory, from a patient treated with antithyroid drugs. DNA for the CDR3: TGTGCCAGCAGGCCAACTGGGACAGGGGTCGAGCAGTACTTC. It codes for CASRPTGTGVEQYF.